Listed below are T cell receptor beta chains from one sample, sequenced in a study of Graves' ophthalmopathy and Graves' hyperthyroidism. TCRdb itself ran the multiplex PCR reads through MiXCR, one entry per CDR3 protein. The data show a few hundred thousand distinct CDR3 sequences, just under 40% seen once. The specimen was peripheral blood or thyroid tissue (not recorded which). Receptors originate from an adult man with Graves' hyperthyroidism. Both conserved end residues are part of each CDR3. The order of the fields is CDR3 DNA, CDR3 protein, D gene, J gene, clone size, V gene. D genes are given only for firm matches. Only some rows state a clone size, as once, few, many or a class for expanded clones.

TGTGCCTTTAGCGGGAGGGAAGGAACAGATACGCAGTATTTT CAFSGREGTDTQYF TRBD2 TRBJ2-3 . TRBV28
TGCAGTGCTAGACACCTAGCGGGAGGCTACACCTTC CSARHLAGGYTF . TRBJ1-2 . TRBV20-1
TGTGCCAGCAGCTCGACAGGGTTGGCCGGGGAGCTGTTTTTT CASSSTGLAGELFF TRBD1 TRBJ2-2 many TRBV11-2
TGTGCCAGCAGTAAAGCGGGGCTCATGATCAATCAGCCCCAGCATTTT CASSKAGLMINQPQHF . TRBJ1-5 . TRBV6-5
TGTGCCAGCAGCCTCGGACAGGGGGACTCCTACGAGCAGTACTTC CASSLGQGDSYEQYF TRBD1 TRBJ2-7 . TRBV7-9
TGTGCCACCAGTGATTTGCAGGGGGCGTACAATGAGCCCCAGCATTTT CATSDLQGAYNEPQHF TRBD1 TRBJ1-5 . TRBV24-1
TGTGCCAGCAGTGAAATTGGGGCAGGGAGCAATCAGCCCCAGCATTTT CASSEIGAGSNQPQHF . TRBJ1-5 . TRBV2
TGTGCCATCAGATCGGGACAGAATAGCAATCAGCCCCAGCATTTT CAIRSGQNSNQPQHF TRBD1 TRBJ1-5 many TRBV10-3
TGCAGCGTTGAAGGAGGGGTGGCCTCCTACGAGCAGTACTTC CSVEGGVASYEQYF . TRBJ2-7 . TRBV29-1
TGTGCCAGTATCAGCGGGAGGGCCGGGGACAATGAGCAGTTCTTC CASISGRAGDNEQFF TRBD2 TRBJ2-1 few TRBV19
TGTGCCAGCAGCTACGACGAGCGGGGAGCGGCAGAGACCCAGTACTTC CASSYDERGAAETQYF TRBD2 TRBJ2-5 . TRBV7-3
TGCGCCAGCAGCTCCGGGGCTTGGGAAACTAATGAAAAACTGTTTTTT CASSSGAWETNEKLFF . TRBJ1-4 . TRBV5-1
TGTGCCAGCAGCCAAGATAGGACGAGTTCCGCGGACACCGGGGAGCTGTTTTTT CASSQDRTSSADTGELFF . TRBJ2-2 few TRBV9
TGCAGTGAAGAGCGGGGAGAGACCCAGTACTTC CSEERGETQYF TRBD2 TRBJ2-5 many TRBV20-1
TGTGCCAGCAGCTTAGCCGGACAGTCAGATACGCAGTATTTT CASSLAGQSDTQYF . TRBJ2-3 few TRBV7-8
TGTGCCAGTAGTAGGGGACTAGCGGTCCAAGAGACCCAGTACTTC CASSRGLAVQETQYF TRBD2 TRBJ2-5 many TRBV19
TGTGTCAGCAGACCAACACAGGGTCCGAACACTGAAGCTTTCTTT CVSRPTQGPNTEAFF . TRBJ1-1 . TRBV5-4
TGTGCCAGCAGTGAAGCATTCGCAGGGGGCGACGAGCAGTACTTC CASSEAFAGGDEQYF TRBD1 TRBJ2-7 . TRBV6-5
TGTGCCATCAGTGGGTCGACACCCGGGACTAGCGGGAGTATTACCGGGGAGCTGTTTTTT CAISGSTPGTSGSITGELFF TRBD2 TRBJ2-2 . TRBV10-3
TGTGCCAGCAGTGAAAGATTAGCGGGAGGGAACCAAGAGACCCAGTACTTC CASSERLAGGNQETQYF TRBD2 TRBJ2-5 . TRBV10-3
TGCGCCAGCAGCTTGATGGGACACCTGAACACTGAAGCTTTCTTT CASSLMGHLNTEAFF . TRBJ1-1 many TRBV5-1
TGTGTCAGCAGCTTAGCACGCGCGAACACCGGGGAGCTGTTTTTT CVSSLARANTGELFF . TRBJ2-2 . TRBV7-3
TGTGCCAGCAGCCGGGGCGGACAGGGAGGCTACGAGCAGTACTTC CASSRGGQGGYEQYF TRBD1 TRBJ2-7 many TRBV28
TGTGCCAGTAGTGTCGGGGGAACCGGGACGGCGAACTATGGCTACACCTTC CASSVGGTGTANYGYTF . TRBJ1-2 few TRBV19
TGTGCCAGCAGCTTTTGGGAGGGCAATGAGCCCCAGCATTTT CASSFWEGNEPQHF . TRBJ1-5 . TRBV7-3
TGCAGCGTTGACGGGGCAGGGGGAGAGACCCAGTACTTC CSVDGAGGETQYF TRBD1 TRBJ2-5 many TRBV29-1
TGTGCCAGCAGGCCTACGGGTTTCGCTGGAAACACCATATATTTT CASRPTGFAGNTIYF . TRBJ1-3 . TRBV25-1
TGTGCCACCAGCAGAGTCGGAGAGACCCAGTACTTC CATSRVGETQYF . TRBJ2-5 many TRBV15
TGCAGCGTTAGACAGGGACCCTACGAGCAGTACTTC CSVRQGPYEQYF TRBD1 TRBJ2-7 many TRBV29-1
TGTGCCTGGAGGGAGGACCAGGAAAAACTGTTTTTT CAWREDQEKLFF . TRBJ1-4 . TRBV30
TGTGCCATCAGTGCCGACAGGGGGCTCGGTCAGCCCCAGCATTTT CAISADRGLGQPQHF TRBD1 TRBJ1-5 many TRBV10-3
TGTGCCACCAGTGACCATGGACTAGCGGGTCGCGGGACCCAGTACTTC CATSDHGLAGRGTQYF TRBD2 TRBJ2-5 many TRBV24-1
TGCAGTGCTAGAGGGGGGACAGGGGGCCGTACTGAAGCTTTCTTT CSARGGTGGRTEAFF TRBD1 TRBJ1-1 . TRBV20-1
TGTGCCAGCAGCTTTGGGTTGGGCTACACCTTC CASSFGLGYTF . TRBJ1-2 . TRBV7-2
TGTGCCAGCAGGAGGACATTATACGAGCAGTACTTC CASRRTLYEQYF . TRBJ2-7 many TRBV6-6
TGTGCCAGCTCACCGGATTACCTGGCAGGGGCCCGCGGAGAGACCCAGTACTTC CASSPDYLAGARGETQYF . TRBJ2-5 . TRBV2
TGTGCCAGCAGCTTTCAAGCGGGGGGCGGGGAGCTGTTTTTT CASSFQAGGGELFF TRBD2 TRBJ2-2 many TRBV7-8
TGTGCCAGCAAGGACAACTATGGCTACACCTTC CASKDNYGYTF . TRBJ1-2 many TRBV6-5
TGTGCCTGGAGTTTGACAGGGGGGAACACCGGGGAGCTGTTTTTT CAWSLTGGNTGELFF TRBD1 TRBJ2-2 . TRBV30
TGTGCCAGCGGCGACAGGGGTGGCTACACCTTC CASGDRGGYTF TRBD1 TRBJ1-2 . TRBV2
TGCAGTGCTGAACAGGGTATTGGTCAGCCCCAGCATTTT CSAEQGIGQPQHF . TRBJ1-5 . TRBV20-1
TGTGCCAGCAGCTTAGAGGGGGTCGGGAAGACCTACGAGCAGTACTTC CASSLEGVGKTYEQYF . TRBJ2-7 . TRBV13
TGTGCCAGTAGTCTCGGCCGGTATGGCTACACCTTC CASSLGRYGYTF . TRBJ1-2 . TRBV19
TGTGCCAGCAGTTCAATGGGGAGGGGCAGCGATACGACTGAAGCTTTCTTT CASSSMGRGSDTTEAFF . TRBJ1-1 . TRBV6-5
TGTGCCAGCAGCCTTGGACAGGGGGCGGGACATTCACCCCTCCACTTT CASSLGQGAGHSPLHF TRBD1 TRBJ1-6 . TRBV12-3/TRBV12-4
TGTGCCACCAGTGATTTTGACGGTTTTGGCTACACCTTC CATSDFDGFGYTF . TRBJ1-2 many TRBV24-1
TGTGCCAGCAGCTTTGGGCAGGGTGTAATGTTCTATGGCTACACCTTC CASSFGQGVMFYGYTF . TRBJ1-2 once TRBV7-9
TGCAGTGCTAGTGGTAGTTATAGCAATCAGCCCCAGCATTTT CSASGSYSNQPQHF . TRBJ1-5 . TRBV20-1
TGTGCCAGCAGTGAAGGGGCAGGGGTCATATGGACCATGAACACTGAAGCTTTCTTT CASSEGAGVIWTMNTEAFF . TRBJ1-1 . TRBV10-3
TGCAGTGCTGATGACAGAGCTAACTATGGCTACACCTTC CSADDRANYGYTF . TRBJ1-2 many TRBV20-1
TGTGCCAGCAGTTTTTTAGGATATCAAGAGACCCAGTACTTC CASSFLGYQETQYF . TRBJ2-5 few TRBV12-3/TRBV12-4
TGTGCCAGCAGCCCCAGCCGGGCAGGGGAGGGTCAGCCCCAGCATTTT CASSPSRAGEGQPQHF . TRBJ1-5 . TRBV7-4
TGTGCCATCAGCGATAGCGGCGGCACGAGTACAGATACGCAGTATTTT CAISDSGGTSTDTQYF . TRBJ2-3 . TRBV10-3
TGTGCCAGCAGTATAACGGGAGCCAGGAAGGATTCACCCCTCCACTTT CASSITGARKDSPLHF . TRBJ1-6 many TRBV6-5
TGCAGTGCTAGAGATCAAGGCTGGGCAGAGAGCTACACCTTC CSARDQGWAESYTF . TRBJ1-2 . TRBV20-1
TGCAGCGTTGAGGAAAACACTGAAGCTTTCTTT CSVEENTEAFF . TRBJ1-1 many TRBV29-1
TGTGCTAGTGGTTTGGTAGGGACAGCTGGAAACACCATATATTTT CASGLVGTAGNTIYF TRBD1 TRBJ1-3 many TRBV12-5